This T cell receptor (beta chain) was observed in a study of blood T cells in healthy people across ages. Study-wide results and limits: It was held that diversity estimates obtained from one million T cells represented underestimates.

V gave up 3 bases and J gave up 7 bases; unmatched junction bases: 7. The CDR3 spans 15 residues. CDR1 is SGHRS and CDR2 is YFSETQ in the germline V gene. For the second PCR, which ran for 7 to 11 cycles, a sample-barcoded 5' primer and a J-beta primer mix were used. Template switching added a 12-random-nucleotide identifier to every cDNA molecule. TCRdb recomputed calls from the 5' RACE reads with MiXCR, one row per CDR3 protein. Of around 690,000 distinct CDR3 sequences detected, roughly 50% appear once; the ten largest clones hold over 30%. With respect to this clonotype: The antigen remains undetermined.

A minimum of 5 micrograms of total RNA was extracted per sample. The V gene is TRBV5-1, the J gene TRBJ1-4; 9 bases are shared with TRBD1. The sample comprised blood. The receptor's source is a man in his sixties in good health. This chain's CDR3 is CASSWGQGEAEKLFF. CDR3 bases: TGCGCCAGCAGCTGGGGACAGGGCGAAGCTGAAAAACTGTTTTTT. Supplemented by reference TRBV5-1 and TRBJ1-4, the full variable domain reads KAGVTQTPRYLIKTRGQQVTLSCSPISGHRSVSWYQQTPGQGLQFLFEYFSETQRNKGNFPGRFSGRQFSNSRSEMNVSTLELGDSALYLCASSWGQGEAEKLFFGSGTQLSVL.